A selection of T cell receptor beta chains follows, all from one sample in a study of OX40 agonist ivuxolimab in advanced cancers. Measured with immunoSEQ multiplex PCR; TCRdb has only the in-frame clones, and not every one. The table includes more than 80,000 clones, 87% detected once. The material sequenced was CD4+ or CD8+ T cells sorted from blood, taken in a trial of the OX40 agonist ivuxolimab. The receptors originated from an adult with an advanced solid tumor such as melanoma, head and neck, liver or kidney cancer. The CDR3 runs from the conserved cysteine through the conserved F or W. A D gene is named only where the DNA matches it firmly. Size is omitted from some rows. Given values are once, few, many or a class for expanded clones.

d_call: -
v_call: TRBV2
clone_size: -
j_call: TRBJ2-2
cdr3_nt: TGTGCCAGCAGGAGAGACAGAATGAACACCGGGGAGCTGTTTTTT
cdr3_aa: CASRRDRMNTGELFF

d_call: -
v_call: TRBV29-1
clone_size: -
j_call: TRBJ2-5
cdr3_nt: TGCAGCGTTGGGAGGGGTCAAGAGACCCAGTACTTC
cdr3_aa: CSVGRGQETQYF

d_call: TRBD2
v_call: TRBV7-2
clone_size: -
j_call: TRBJ2-7
cdr3_nt: TGTGCCAGCAGCTTAGAAGCGGGAGGCCCCTACGAGCAGTACTTC
cdr3_aa: CASSLEAGGPYEQYF

d_call: -
v_call: TRBV5-6
clone_size: -
j_call: TRBJ2-3
cdr3_nt: TGTGCCAGCAGCTCTAATCTCAGGGCCACACAAGGTACGCAGTATTTT
cdr3_aa: CASSSNLRATQGTQYF

d_call: TRBD1
v_call: TRBV18
clone_size: -
j_call: TRBJ2-7
cdr3_nt: TGTGCCAGCTCACCCTCAAGGGACAGGGCCCCCTACGAGCAGTACTTC
cdr3_aa: CASSPSRDRAPYEQYF

d_call: -
v_call: TRBV29-1
clone_size: -
j_call: TRBJ1-1
cdr3_nt: TGCAGCGTTGATTTAACGGGGGCGAACACTGAAGCTTTCTTT
cdr3_aa: CSVDLTGANTEAFF

d_call: TRBD1
v_call: TRBV29-1
clone_size: -
j_call: TRBJ1-1
cdr3_nt: TGCAGCGTTGGGACAGGGGGCCGGGGGACTGAAGCTTTCTTT
cdr3_aa: CSVGTGGRGTEAFF

d_call: TRBD1
v_call: TRBV4-3
clone_size: -
j_call: TRBJ2-5
cdr3_nt: TGCGCCAGCAGCCAAGCTGTGACAGGGCCTCAAGAGACCCAGTACTTC
cdr3_aa: CASSQAVTGPQETQYF

d_call: TRBD1
v_call: TRBV7-2
clone_size: -
j_call: TRBJ2-5
cdr3_nt: TGTGCCAGCAGCTCTCCACAGGGGGGTTGGGAGACCCAGTACTTC
cdr3_aa: CASSSPQGGWETQYF

d_call: -
v_call: TRBV7-3
clone_size: -
j_call: TRBJ1-4
cdr3_nt: TGTGCCAGCAGCTCCACCTTTTTT
cdr3_aa: CASSSTFF

d_call: -
v_call: TRBV5-6
clone_size: -
j_call: TRBJ2-2
cdr3_nt: TGTGCCAGCAGCAAGGTCGGGGAGCTGTTTTTT
cdr3_aa: CASSKVGELFF

d_call: TRBD1
v_call: TRBV9
clone_size: -
j_call: TRBJ2-1
cdr3_nt: TGTGCCAGCAGCGTGGGACAGGGAACCTACAATGAGCAGTTCTTC
cdr3_aa: CASSVGQGTYNEQFF

d_call: -
v_call: TRBV1
clone_size: -
j_call: TRBJ2-3
cdr3_nt: TGCACCAGCAGCCAAGTTGTGCTAGCGACAGATACGCAGTATTTT
cdr3_aa: CTSSQVVLATDTQYF

d_call: -
v_call: TRBV7-6
clone_size: -
j_call: TRBJ2-6
cdr3_nt: TGTGCCAGCAGCCCCGGGGGCTCTGGGGCCAACGTCCTGACTTTC
cdr3_aa: CASSPGGSGANVLTF

d_call: -
v_call: TRBV7-9
clone_size: -
j_call: TRBJ1-2
cdr3_nt: TGTGCCAGCAGCTCCGGAGCGCTTTCTAACTATGGCTACACCTTC
cdr3_aa: CASSSGALSNYGYTF

d_call: -
v_call: TRBV4-3
clone_size: -
j_call: TRBJ1-4
cdr3_nt: TGCGCCAGCAGCCAAGATCAGGCATCCCGCAGTGAAAAACTGTTTTTT
cdr3_aa: CASSQDQASRSEKLFF

d_call: -
v_call: TRBV12-5
clone_size: -
j_call: TRBJ1-1
cdr3_nt: TGTGCTAGTGGTTTGTTCGCGGACACTGAAGCTTTCTTT
cdr3_aa: CASGLFADTEAFF

d_call: TRBD2
v_call: TRBV5-8
clone_size: -
j_call: TRBJ2-3
cdr3_nt: TGTGCCAGCAGCTTGAGTCTAGCGGGAGGAACAGATACGCAGTATTTT
cdr3_aa: CASSLSLAGGTDTQYF

d_call: TRBD2
v_call: TRBV15
clone_size: -
j_call: TRBJ2-1
cdr3_nt: TGTGCCACCAGCAGAGACCCGAGCGGGAGGGTCTCCTACAATGAGCAGTTCTTC
cdr3_aa: CATSRDPSGRVSYNEQFF

d_call: -
v_call: TRBV6-1
clone_size: -
j_call: TRBJ2-5
cdr3_nt: TGTGCCAGCAGGGAGGACAGAAGTGTGTCAGAGACCCAGTACTTC
cdr3_aa: CASREDRSVSETQYF

d_call: -
v_call: TRBV4-3
clone_size: -
j_call: TRBJ2-5
cdr3_nt: TGCGCCAGCAGCCAAGAGGGAGAGGGGGGAGAGACCCTGTACTTC
cdr3_aa: CASSQEGEGGETLYF

d_call: -
v_call: TRBV19
clone_size: -
j_call: TRBJ2-1
cdr3_nt: TGTGCCAGTAGTATGGCCTCCTACAATGAGCAGTTCTTC
cdr3_aa: CASSMASYNEQFF

d_call: -
v_call: TRBV4-3
clone_size: few
j_call: TRBJ2-2
cdr3_nt: TGCGCCAGCAGCCCTGTCCCGGGGGGCCCCGGGGAGCTGTTTTTT
cdr3_aa: CASSPVPGGPGELFF

d_call: -
v_call: TRBV2
clone_size: once
j_call: TRBJ1-3
cdr3_nt: TGTGCCAGCAGTGCTCCGGGCCTTGAGGACAACACCATATATTTT
cdr3_aa: CASSAPGLEDNTIYF

d_call: -
v_call: TRBV5-6
clone_size: -
j_call: TRBJ1-1
cdr3_nt: TGTGCCAGCAGCTTGTCCTTGAACACTGAAGCTTTCTTT
cdr3_aa: CASSLSLNTEAFF

d_call: TRBD2
v_call: TRBV5-6
clone_size: -
j_call: TRBJ2-7
cdr3_nt: TGTGCCAGCACCCAAGGTCCGGGGACTAGCGGGACCGTCTCCGAGCAGTACTTC
cdr3_aa: CASTQGPGTSGTVSEQYF

d_call: -
v_call: TRBV5-1
clone_size: -
j_call: TRBJ1-4
cdr3_nt: TGCGCCAGCAGCTTACAGGCTGCAACTAATGAAAAACTGTTTTTT
cdr3_aa: CASSLQAATNEKLFF

d_call: -
v_call: TRBV7-2
clone_size: -
j_call: TRBJ2-2
cdr3_nt: TGTGCCAGCAGCTTAGAGGGACTGAACACCGGGGAGCTGTTTTTT
cdr3_aa: CASSLEGLNTGELFF

d_call: -
v_call: TRBV7-6
clone_size: -
j_call: TRBJ2-3
cdr3_nt: TGTGCCAGCAGCGCCAGTGAGGCAGATACGCAGTATTTT
cdr3_aa: CASSASEADTQYF

d_call: -
v_call: TRBV14
clone_size: once
j_call: TRBJ1-2
cdr3_nt: TGTGCCAGCAGCCAAGGCAGGCATGGCTACACCTTC
cdr3_aa: CASSQGRHGYTF

d_call: TRBD2
v_call: TRBV7-9
clone_size: -
j_call: TRBJ2-7
cdr3_nt: TGTGCCAGCAGCTTAGATTTAGCGGGGAGGAGTAACGAGCAGTACTTC
cdr3_aa: CASSLDLAGRSNEQYF

d_call: -
v_call: TRBV19
clone_size: -
j_call: TRBJ1-2
cdr3_nt: TGTGCCAGTAGTATACCGATTGAGTCCTATGGCTACACCTTC
cdr3_aa: CASSIPIESYGYTF

d_call: TRBD2
v_call: TRBV30
clone_size: -
j_call: TRBJ2-1
cdr3_nt: TGTGCCTGGAGTACGGGGGGGGGCGGACTCTACAATGAGCAGTTCTTC
cdr3_aa: CAWSTGGGGLYNEQFF

d_call: TRBD2
v_call: TRBV6-1
clone_size: -
j_call: TRBJ2-1
cdr3_nt: TGTGCCAGCAGGGGGGGTACTAGCGGGGTGAATGAGCAGTTCTTC
cdr3_aa: CASRGGTSGVNEQFF

d_call: -
v_call: TRBV5-5
clone_size: -
j_call: TRBJ1-1
cdr3_nt: TGTGCCAGCAGCTTGCAGAGATTTAACACTGAAGCTTTCTTT
cdr3_aa: CASSLQRFNTEAFF

d_call: -
v_call: TRBV15
clone_size: -
j_call: TRBJ1-4
cdr3_nt: TGTGCCACCAGCAGAGAAGGGGATACTAATGAAAAACTGTTTTTT
cdr3_aa: CATSREGDTNEKLFF

d_call: TRBD2
v_call: TRBV7-2
clone_size: -
j_call: TRBJ2-3
cdr3_nt: TGTGCCAGCAGCCCTGGGACTAGCGGGCCATTGAGGAAGTATTTT
cdr3_aa: CASSPGTSGPLRKYF

d_call: -
v_call: TRBV28
clone_size: -
j_call: TRBJ1-2
cdr3_nt: TGTGCCAGCAGTTTATCCGGGGGTGGCTATGGCTACACCTTC
cdr3_aa: CASSLSGGGYGYTF

d_call: TRBD1
v_call: TRBV7-8
clone_size: -
j_call: TRBJ1-2
cdr3_nt: TGTGCCAGCAGCCGTGGACAGGGAGAGAACTATGGCTACACCTTC
cdr3_aa: CASSRGQGENYGYTF

d_call: -
v_call: TRBV7-3
clone_size: -
j_call: TRBJ2-2
cdr3_nt: TGTGCCAGCAGCTCGGGACTCGGGGAGCTGTTTTTT
cdr3_aa: CASSSGLGELFF

d_call: -
v_call: TRBV21-1
clone_size: -
j_call: TRBJ2-2
cdr3_nt: TGTGCCAGCAGCAACCCCCTACAGAACGAGGGGAACACCGGGGAGCTGTTTTTT
cdr3_aa: CASSNPLQNEGNTGELFF

d_call: TRBD1
v_call: TRBV6-5
clone_size: -
j_call: TRBJ2-2
cdr3_nt: TGTGCCAGCAGTTCGGCAGGGGGCACCGGGGAGCTGTTTTTT
cdr3_aa: CASSSAGGTGELFF

d_call: TRBD1
v_call: TRBV27
clone_size: -
j_call: TRBJ2-7
cdr3_nt: TGTGCCAGCAGTTTATCAATCCCGACAGGGGGGCTGTACGAGCAGTACTTC
cdr3_aa: CASSLSIPTGGLYEQYF

d_call: -
v_call: TRBV30
clone_size: -
j_call: TRBJ1-1
cdr3_nt: TGTGCCTGGACCAGGGAACCTTTGACTGAAGCTTTCTTT
cdr3_aa: CAWTREPLTEAFF

d_call: TRBD1
v_call: TRBV7-2
clone_size: once
j_call: TRBJ2-3
cdr3_nt: TGTGCCAGCAGCTCCAGGGGGACAGATACGCAGTATTTT
cdr3_aa: CASSSRGTDTQYF

d_call: -
v_call: TRBV11-2
clone_size: -
j_call: TRBJ2-7
cdr3_nt: TGTGCCAGCAGCTTAGCGATTTACGAGCAGTACTTC
cdr3_aa: CASSLAIYEQYF

d_call: -
v_call: TRBV11-2
clone_size: -
j_call: TRBJ2-2
cdr3_nt: TGTGCCAGCAGCTCTCTATCCGGAGGCACCGGGGAGCTGTTTTTT
cdr3_aa: CASSSLSGGTGELFF

d_call: -
v_call: TRBV11-2
clone_size: -
j_call: TRBJ2-3
cdr3_nt: TGTGCCAGCAGCTACAATCGGGGCAGCACAGATACGCAGTATTTT
cdr3_aa: CASSYNRGSTDTQYF

d_call: -
v_call: TRBV29-1
clone_size: -
j_call: TRBJ2-1
cdr3_nt: TGCAGCGCTTCGGGACGCTCCAACAATGAGCAGTTCTTC
cdr3_aa: CSASGRSNNEQFF

d_call: TRBD2
v_call: TRBV5-1
clone_size: -
j_call: TRBJ2-5
cdr3_nt: TGCGCCAGCGCTCCGGGGCGGGGGGACCAAGAGACCCAGTACTTC
cdr3_aa: CASAPGRGDQETQYF

d_call: -
v_call: TRBV7-2
clone_size: -
j_call: TRBJ1-3
cdr3_nt: TGTGCCAGCAGCCTCGCGCCCTTCGGGAACACCATATATTTT
cdr3_aa: CASSLAPFGNTIYF

d_call: -
v_call: TRBV7-6
clone_size: -
j_call: TRBJ2-7
cdr3_nt: TGTGCCAGCAGTCCCACGGCGGGGCTCGAGCAGTACTTC
cdr3_aa: CASSPTAGLEQYF

d_call: TRBD1
v_call: TRBV13
clone_size: -
j_call: TRBJ1-6
cdr3_nt: TGTGCCAGCAGCTTCCGGGACAGGAATTCACCCCTCCACTTT
cdr3_aa: CASSFRDRNSPLHF

d_call: -
v_call: TRBV7-2
clone_size: -
j_call: TRBJ2-3
cdr3_nt: TGTGCCAGCAGCTTAGGGGTGACTATAGCTATCTCGACAACAGATACGCAGTATTTT
cdr3_aa: CASSLGVTIAISTTDTQYF

d_call: TRBD2
v_call: TRBV11-1
clone_size: -
j_call: TRBJ2-7
cdr3_nt: TGTGCCAGCAGCCGTTCGACTAGCGGGGGCTCCTCCTACGAGCAGTACTTC
cdr3_aa: CASSRSTSGGSSYEQYF

d_call: -
v_call: TRBV30
clone_size: -
j_call: TRBJ1-1
cdr3_nt: TGTGCCTGGAGTGGGCAGGGAAGCACTGAAGCTTTCTTT
cdr3_aa: CAWSGQGSTEAFF

d_call: TRBD2
v_call: TRBV6-5
clone_size: -
j_call: TRBJ2-3
cdr3_nt: TGTGCCAGCAGCCTAGCGGGAGGGTTCCCAGATACGCAGTATTTT
cdr3_aa: CASSLAGGFPDTQYF

d_call: -
v_call: TRBV30
clone_size: -
j_call: TRBJ1-2
cdr3_nt: TGTGCCTGGAGTGTATCTCTAGGGCGTTATGGCTACACCTTC
cdr3_aa: CAWSVSLGRYGYTF

d_call: -
v_call: TRBV14
clone_size: -
j_call: TRBJ2-7
cdr3_nt: TGTGCCAGCAGCCAAGGGGGACTCAGCTACGAGCAGTACTTC
cdr3_aa: CASSQGGLSYEQYF